This T cell receptor beta chain was profiled in a study of T-cell reconstitution after alpha-beta-depleted transplantation in children. TCRbeta library construction was performed incorporating unique molecular identifiers. TCRdb passed the PCR reads through MiXCR, listing each CDR3 protein once. This table holds 440,000 or so distinct CDR3 sequences, around two fifths found once. Germline lookup yields CDR1 SGHAT and CDR2 FQNNGV. The V segment lost 5 bases and the J segment 3 bases; nucleotides outside the gene matches: 14. This CDR3 has 18 residues. Concerning this clonotype: The antigen remains unidentified.

Points from the study as a whole: The authors attributed T-cell counts and diversity one year after transplant mostly to newly produced T cells.

The sequencing here drew on PBMCs, taken before TCRalphabeta/CD19-depleted stem cell transplant. This rearrangement joins TRBV11-2 to TRBJ2-3; 10 bases are a match to TRBD2. The source of this sequence is a girl aged 2-9 years with aplastic anemia, due to receive a stem cell transplant. The CDR3 here is CASSTVSKAGGRTDTQYF. CDR3 coding DNA: TGTGCCAGCAGCACCGTCTCTAAAGCGGGAGGGAGGACAGATACGCAGTATTTT.